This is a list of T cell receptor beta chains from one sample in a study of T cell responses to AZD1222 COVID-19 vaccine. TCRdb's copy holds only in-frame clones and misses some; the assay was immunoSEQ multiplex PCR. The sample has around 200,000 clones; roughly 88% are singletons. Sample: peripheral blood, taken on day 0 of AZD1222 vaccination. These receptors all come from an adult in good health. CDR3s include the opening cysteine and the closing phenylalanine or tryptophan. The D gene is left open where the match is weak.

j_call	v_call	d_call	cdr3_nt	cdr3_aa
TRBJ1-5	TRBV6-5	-	TGTGCCAGCAGTTACTCGAGCAGGGAGCAGCCCCAGCATTTT	CASSYSSREQPQHF
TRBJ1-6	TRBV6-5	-	TGTGCCAGCGCGGACAGTAATTCACCCCTCCACTTT	CASADSNSPLHF
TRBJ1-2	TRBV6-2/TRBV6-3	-	TGTGCCAGCAGTCAAGGGGTTCCGGCTAGTGTCTATGGCTACACCTTC	CASSQGVPASVYGYTF
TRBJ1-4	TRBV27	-	TGTGCCAGCAGTTTAACCAACGGCCCTAATGAAAAACTGTTTTTT	CASSLTNGPNEKLFF
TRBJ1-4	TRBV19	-	TGTGCCAGTAGTATGAGGACAGCAACTAATGAAAAACTGTTTTTT	CASSMRTATNEKLFF
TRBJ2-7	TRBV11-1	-	TGTGCCAGCAGCCCTGGGTACGAGCAGTACTTC	CASSPGYEQYF
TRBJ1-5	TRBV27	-	TGTGCCAGCAGTTTATCGTGGGGCCTAAATCAGCCCCAGCATTTT	CASSLSWGLNQPQHF
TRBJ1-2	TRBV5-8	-	TGTGCCAGCACTTGGGGCTCCGAGGGCTATGGCTACACCTTC	CASTWGSEGYGYTF
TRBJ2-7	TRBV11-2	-	TGTGCCAGCAGCTTAGTCTCTCCAGGGCTGAACGAGCAGTACTTC	CASSLVSPGLNEQYF
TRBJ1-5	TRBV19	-	TGTGCCAGCAGGGGATCGGGGTGGAGAAGCCAGCCCCAGCATTTT	CASRGSGWRSQPQHF
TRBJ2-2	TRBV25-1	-	TGTGCCAGCAGTAAAGTAGGGACGAACACCGGGGAGCTGTTTTTT	CASSKVGTNTGELFF